Sequencing of this T cell receptor beta chain was carried out in a study of blood T cells in healthy people across ages. A second roughly 6 to 12 cycle PCR used barcoded and J-beta primers. Via MiXCR, TCRdb re-called the 5' RACE reads, giving one row per CDR3 protein. The sample comprises some 1.5 million distinct CDR3 sequences, roughly 30% of which are singletons, and 7.7% rests with the top ten. Trimming left V 0 bases short and J 0 bases short, with 18 bases between. CDR1 is MGHRA and CDR2 is YSYEKL in the germline V gene. The CDR3 contains 20 residues. Donors were systemically healthy Caucasian individuals from Russia aged roughly 6 to 100 years.

V gene TRBV4-1 combines with J gene TRBJ2-6, with D tentatively TRBD2 (6 bases). The sequenced material came from blood. The clonotype originates from a woman under 40 in good health. The CDR3 loop is CASSQDGLRDSGSGANVLTF. CDR3 coding DNA: TGCGCCAGCAGCCAAGATGGCCTCCGGGACTCAGGCTCTGGGGCCAACGTCCTGACTTTC.